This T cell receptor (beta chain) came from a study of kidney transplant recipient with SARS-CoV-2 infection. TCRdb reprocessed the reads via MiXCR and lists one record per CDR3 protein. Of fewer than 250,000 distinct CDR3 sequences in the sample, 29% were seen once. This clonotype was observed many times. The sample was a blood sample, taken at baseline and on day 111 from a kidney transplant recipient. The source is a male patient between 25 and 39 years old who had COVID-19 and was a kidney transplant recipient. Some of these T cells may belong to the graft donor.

The CDR3 protein is CASSQQSTRLAGAPNEQFF. The CDR3 DNA is TGCGCCAGCAGCCAACAATCGACCCGACTAGCGGGAGCCCCCAATGAGCAGTTCTTC. V usage is TRBV4-3 and J usage is TRBJ2-1; 12 bases map to TRBD2. V was clipped by 2 bases and J by 6 bases; unmatched bases: 14. CDR3 length: 19 amino acids. Per germline, CDR1 LGHNA and CDR2 YSLEER.